Listed below are T cell receptor beta chains from one sample, sequenced in a study of cytomegalovirus exposure and HLA in healthy donors. Clones were sequenced by immunoSEQ multiplex PCR, and TCRdb holds only the in-frame ones, with some missing. The data show 65,000 to 100,000 clones, almost 80% seen once. Sequenced input: PBMCs. Receptor source: a female donor in good health and CMV-seronegative. Both conserved end residues are part of each CDR3. D genes are given only for firm matches. Size is omitted from some rows. Given values are once, few, many or a class for expanded clones.

J gene: TRBJ2-6; clone size: .; D gene: .; CDR3 length: 18; V gene: TRBV12-5; CDR3 protein: CASGLVGGVLSGANVLTF; CDR3 DNA: TGTGCTAGTGGCTTGGTAGGGGGTGTCCTATCTGGGGCCAACGTCCTGACTTTC
J gene: TRBJ1-5; clone size: .; D gene: .; CDR3 length: 15; V gene: TRBV28; CDR3 protein: CASSLEGSGNQPQHF; CDR3 DNA: TGTGCCAGCAGTTTAGAGGGCAGCGGCAATCAGCCCCAGCATTTT
J gene: TRBJ2-7; clone size: few; D gene: TRBD1; CDR3 length: 16; V gene: TRBV7-2; CDR3 protein: CASSLALVTGGYEQYF; CDR3 DNA: TGTGCCAGCAGCTTAGCCCTGGTGACAGGGGGCTACGAGCAGTACTTC
J gene: TRBJ2-7; clone size: .; D gene: .; CDR3 length: 13; V gene: TRBV19; CDR3 protein: CASSSSQHYEQYF; CDR3 DNA: TGTGCCAGTAGTAGTTCACAGCACTACGAGCAGTACTTC
J gene: TRBJ1-2; clone size: .; D gene: TRBD1; CDR3 length: 12; V gene: TRBV28; CDR3 protein: CASSRTGAGYTF; CDR3 DNA: TGTGCCAGCAGTCGGACAGGGGCTGGCTACACCTTC
J gene: TRBJ2-1; clone size: .; D gene: TRBD2; CDR3 length: 20; V gene: TRBV5-8; CDR3 protein: CASSLAGGLSLAGGGNEQFF; CDR3 DNA: TGTGCCAGCAGCTTGGCCGGGGGCCTATCGCTAGCGGGGGGCGGAAATGAGCAGTTCTTC
J gene: TRBJ1-3; clone size: .; D gene: TRBD1; CDR3 length: 12; V gene: TRBV30; CDR3 protein: CAFTGAGNTIYF; CDR3 DNA: TGTGCCTTCACAGGGGCTGGAAACACCATATATTTT
J gene: TRBJ1-5; clone size: .; D gene: TRBD1; CDR3 length: 15; V gene: TRBV7-9; CDR3 protein: CASSFGTGDNQPQHF; CDR3 DNA: TGTGCCAGCAGCTTCGGTACAGGGGACAATCAGCCCCAGCATTTT
J gene: TRBJ2-1; clone size: .; D gene: .; CDR3 length: 15; V gene: TRBV5-4; CDR3 protein: CASSLGPTETDEQFF; CDR3 DNA: TGTGCCAGCAGCTTGGGGCCGACGGAGACGGATGAGCAGTTCTTC
J gene: TRBJ2-1; clone size: .; D gene: TRBD2; CDR3 length: 16; V gene: TRBV2; CDR3 protein: CASTQGGLGFYNEQFF; CDR3 DNA: TGTGCCAGCACCCAAGGGGGACTAGGATTCTACAATGAGCAGTTCTTC
J gene: TRBJ1-2; clone size: .; D gene: TRBD1; CDR3 length: 14; V gene: TRBV18; CDR3 protein: CASSPGQGPHGYTF; CDR3 DNA: TGTGCCAGCTCACCGGGACAGGGCCCCCATGGCTACACCTTC